The 14 T cell receptor beta chains given below trace back to one sample, sequenced in a study of OX40 agonist ivuxolimab in advanced cancers. Sequencing was performed with immunoSEQ multiplex PCR; in TCRdb, only in-frame clones are kept and a portion is missing. The repertoire holds about 18,000 clones, with 60% to 70% as singletons. The specimen was CD4+ or CD8+ T cells sorted from blood, collected in a trial of the OX40 agonist ivuxolimab. Receptors were obtained from an adult with an advanced solid tumor such as melanoma, head and neck, liver or kidney cancer.

The chain joins TRBV28 to TRBJ1-2, with D possibly TRBD1 on 5 matching bases. The germline V and J ends were trimmed by 5 bases and 7 bases, with 14 bases remaining between them. CDR1 is MDHEN, CDR2 SYDVKM, per germline. The CDR3 is made up of 13 amino acids. The DNA of the CDR3 is TGTGCCAGCAGTAGGCCAGGGAAAGGTGGCTACACCTTC. Protein: CASSRPGKGGYTF.

The chain is built from TRBV2 and TRBJ2-7; 11 bases are shared with TRBD2. CDR1 is SNHLY, CDR2 FYNNEI, per germline. V trimming: 6 bases; J trimming: 0 bases; junction bases outside the gene matches: 4. CDR3 length: 15 residues. DNA of the CDR3: TGTGCCAGCAGGGTAGCGGGAGGGAGCTCCTACGAGCAGTACTTC. Encoded protein: CASRVAGGSSYEQYF.

The chain combines TRBV30 with TRBJ1-2, with TRBD1 matching over 10 bases. The CDR3 is 16 residues long. The V gene end was trimmed by 1 base and the J gene end by 3 bases; junction bases not matched to a gene: 8. Looked up from germline, CDR1 is GTSNPN and CDR2 is SVGIG (reference sequence). The CDR3 coding sequence is TGTGCCTGGAGTGATGAGGACAGGGGGATTTACTATGGCTACACCTTC. Its protein is CAWSDEDRGIYYGYTF.

This clone was found once. The chain couples TRBV5-6 to TRBJ1-2, with 7 nucleotides matching TRBD1. Germline CDR1 is SGHDT and CDR2 is YYEEEE. V was pared by 3 bases and J by 2 bases, with 1 base of the junction left unmatched. This CDR3 spans 13 amino acids. CDR3 DNA: TGTGCCAGCAGCTGGGACAGAAACTATGGCTACACCTTC. Amino acid sequence: CASSWDRNYGYTF.

CDR3 sequence: CASSTIAGGTHEQYF. CDR3 DNA sequence: TGTGCCAGCAGTACCATAGCGGGAGGGACCCACGAGCAGTACTTC. The gene calls are TRBV28 and TRBJ2-7; 11 positions match TRBD2. V gave up 5 bases and J gave up 5 bases; unmatched junction bases: 8. The V gene's germline CDR1 is MDHEN and CDR2 SYDVKM. The CDR3 spans 15 residues.

This chain uses TRBV5-4 with TRBJ2-5; D assignment may be TRBD1 or TRBD2 (5 bases each). Trimming removed 4 bases at V and 4 bases at J, with 20 bases between. The V gene's germline CDR1 is SGHNT and CDR2 YYREEE (reference sequence). The CDR3 runs to 16 residues. The CDR3 sequence is CASSVGDGASRETQYF. The CDR3 nucleotides are TGTGCCAGCAGCGTAGGGGACGGGGCGTCGAGAGAGACCCAGTACTTC.

V gene TRBV18 combines with J gene TRBJ1-1, with 7 bases matching TRBD1. Looked up from germline, CDR1 is KGHSH and CDR2 is LQKENI. The junction had 9 bases not matched to a gene; V was cut back by 1 base and J by 4 bases. CDR3 length: 16 residues. The CDR3 nucleotides are TGTGCCAGCTCACCACTGGACCGCCCAGGGGGCACTGAAGCTTTCTTT. Its translation is CASSPLDRPGGTEAFF.

This clone was counted once. The chain is built from TRBV2 and TRBJ2-1, with TRBD2 matching over 10 bases. This CDR3 is 19 amino acids long. V was pared by 3 bases and J by 0 bases, with 11 bases of the junction left unmatched. The germline V gene has CDR1 SNHLY and CDR2 FYNNEI. The CDR3 spells CASSDLAGARSGSYNEQFF. The CDR3, as DNA: TGTGCCAGCAGTGACCTAGCGGGAGCACGTTCCGGCTCCTACAATGAGCAGTTCTTC.

The chain couples TRBV7-8 to TRBJ2-1; 8 bases fit TRBD2. There are 17 residues in the CDR3. Trimming cost V 4 bases and J 0 bases; bases outside gene matches: 8. The germline V gene has CDR1 SGHVS and CDR2 FQNEAQ. The DNA of the CDR3 is TGTGCCAGCAGCTCCTCCAAGCGGGGGAGCTCCTACAATGAGCAGTTCTTC. Encoded protein: CASSSSKRGSSYNEQFF.

The chain recombines TRBV7-2 with TRBJ2-1, with no clear D. With 5 bases removed from V and 7 bases from J, the gap between germline ends came to 6 bases. The CDR3 contains 11 residues. Germline values: CDR1 SGHTA, CDR2 FQGNSA. CDR3 in amino acids: CASSPGNEQFF. Written as DNA, the CDR3 is TGTGCCAGCAGCCCCGGGAATGAGCAGTTCTTC.

This clone showed up just a few times. The gene calls are TRBV7-9 and TRBJ2-7; no firm D call. The CDR3 extends over 12 amino acids. The germline V gene has CDR1 SEHNR and CDR2 FQNEAQ (reference sequence). V shed 5 bases and J shed 5 bases, with 10 bases lying between them. Here the CDR3 reads CASSEDAHEQYF. In DNA, the CDR3 is TGTGCCAGCAGCGAAGACGCCCACGAGCAGTACTTC.

V and J are TRBV9 and TRBJ2-1, with 14 bases lining up with TRBD2. In germline, CDR1 is SGDLS, CDR2 YYNGEE. The V and J ends lost 5 bases and 10 bases, in that order; junction bases with no gene match: 8. This CDR3 has 15 amino acids. The DNA for the CDR3 is TGTGCCAGCAGTGGGACTAGCGGGGGAGACCGAGAGCAGTTCTTC. Amino acids: CASSGTSGGDREQFF. Using reference TRBV9 and TRBJ2-1 for the parts outside the CDR3, the full variable domain is DSGVTQTPKHLITATGQRVTLRCSPRSGDLSVYWYQQSLDQGLQFLIQYYNGEERAKGNILERFSAQQFPDLHSELNLSSLELGDSALYFCASSGTSGGDREQFFGPGTRLTVL.

The chain couples TRBV9 to TRBJ2-7, with D tentatively TRBD1 (5 bases). The V end was cut by 0 bases, the J end by 6 bases, with 13 bases between. CDR3 size: 14 residues. Germline assignment: CDR1 SGDLS and CDR2 YYNGEE. CDR3 amino acids: CASSVGVQGGEQYF. The CDR3, as DNA: TGTGCCAGCAGCGTAGGAGTCCAGGGCGGCGAGCAGTACTTC.

Sample share makes this clone medium-sized. This sequence joins TRBV10-1 and TRBJ2-2; TRBD2 matches 7 bases. The CDR3 spans 15 residues. Looked up from germline, CDR1 is WNHNN and CDR2 is SYGVQD (reference sequence). V shed 3 bases, J shed 3 bases, and the junction held 4 bases outside the gene matches. CDR3 in amino acids: CASSESAGDTGELFF. As DNA, the CDR3 is TGCGCCAGCAGTGAATCGGCGGGGGACACCGGGGAGCTGTTTTTT.